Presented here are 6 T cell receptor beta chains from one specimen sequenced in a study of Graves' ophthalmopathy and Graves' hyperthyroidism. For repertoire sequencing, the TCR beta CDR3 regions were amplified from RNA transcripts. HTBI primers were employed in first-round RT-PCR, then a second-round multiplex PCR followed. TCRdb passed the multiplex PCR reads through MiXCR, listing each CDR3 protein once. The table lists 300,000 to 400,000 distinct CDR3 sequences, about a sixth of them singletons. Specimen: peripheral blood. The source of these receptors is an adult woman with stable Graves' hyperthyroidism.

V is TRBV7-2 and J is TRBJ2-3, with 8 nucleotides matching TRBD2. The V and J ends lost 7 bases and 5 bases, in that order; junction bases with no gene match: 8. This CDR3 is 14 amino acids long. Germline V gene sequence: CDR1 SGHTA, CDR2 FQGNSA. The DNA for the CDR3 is TGTGCCAGCAACCCCCCCGGGAGGGGAGATACGCAGTATTTT. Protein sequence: CASNPPGRGDTQYF.

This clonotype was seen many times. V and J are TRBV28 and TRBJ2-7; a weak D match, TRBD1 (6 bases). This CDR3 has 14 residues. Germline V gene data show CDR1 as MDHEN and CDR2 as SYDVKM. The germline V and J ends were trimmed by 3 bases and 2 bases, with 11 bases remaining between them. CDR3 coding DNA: TGTGCCAGCAGTTTTGGGGGCTACACCTACGAGCAGTACTTC. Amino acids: CASSFGGYTYEQYF. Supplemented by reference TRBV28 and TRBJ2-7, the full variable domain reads DVKVTQSSRYLVKRTGEKVFLECVQDMDHENMFWYRQDPGLGLRLIYFSYDVKMKEKGDIPEGYSVSREKKERFSLILESASTNQTSMYLCASSFGGYTYEQYFGPGTRLTVT.

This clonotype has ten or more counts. The CDR3 protein is CASSHREIYNSPLHF. In nucleotides, the CDR3 is TGTGCCAGCAGCCACCGAGAAATCTATAATTCACCCCTCCACTTT. The chain joins TRBV7-8 to TRBJ1-6; D remains unclear. V lost 5 bases, J lost 3 bases, and 11 bases lay in between. Germline-derived CDR1 and CDR2 are SGHVS and FQNEAQ. The CDR3 extends over 15 amino acids.

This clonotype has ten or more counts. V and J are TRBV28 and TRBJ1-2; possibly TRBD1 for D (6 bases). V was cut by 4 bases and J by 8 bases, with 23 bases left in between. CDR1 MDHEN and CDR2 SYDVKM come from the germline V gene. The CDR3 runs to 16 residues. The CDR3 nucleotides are TGTGCCAGCAGTTCCCCAACCGGGACACGGAAGGGAGGCTACACCTTC. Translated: CASSSPTGTRKGGYTF.

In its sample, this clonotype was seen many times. CDR3 residues: CASRGDRGSKNIQYF. The CDR3 DNA sequence: TGTGCCAGCAGGGGGGACCGGGGTTCCAAAAACATTCAGTACTTC. The chain recombines TRBV28 with TRBJ2-4; D possibly uses TRBD1 or TRBD2 (5 bases each). Per germline, CDR1 MDHEN and CDR2 SYDVKM. V was pared by 6 bases and J by 2 bases, with 14 bases between. The CDR3 sequence is 15 residues long.

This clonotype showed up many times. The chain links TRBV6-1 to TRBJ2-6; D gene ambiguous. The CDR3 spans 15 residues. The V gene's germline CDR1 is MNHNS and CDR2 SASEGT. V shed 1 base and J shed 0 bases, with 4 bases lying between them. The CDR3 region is CASSEGASGANVLTF. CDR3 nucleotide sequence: TGTGCCAGCAGTGAAGGGGCCTCTGGGGCCAACGTCCTGACTTTC.